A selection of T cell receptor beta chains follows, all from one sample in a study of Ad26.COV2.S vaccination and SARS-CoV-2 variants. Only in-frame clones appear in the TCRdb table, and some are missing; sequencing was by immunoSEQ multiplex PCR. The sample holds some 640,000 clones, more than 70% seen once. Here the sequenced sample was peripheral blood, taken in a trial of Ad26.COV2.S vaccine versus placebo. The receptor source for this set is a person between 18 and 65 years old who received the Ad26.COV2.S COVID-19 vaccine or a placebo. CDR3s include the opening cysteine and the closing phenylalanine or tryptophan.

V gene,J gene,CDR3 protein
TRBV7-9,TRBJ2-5,CASSPLGHQETQYF
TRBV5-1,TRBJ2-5,CASSPDQGKVGQYF
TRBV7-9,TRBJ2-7,CASSLQGEQYF
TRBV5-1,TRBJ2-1,CASSSTAGGSTYEQFF
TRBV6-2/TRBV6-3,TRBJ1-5,CASSWDMTGPQHF
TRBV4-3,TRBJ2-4,CASSQAYLIAKNIQYF
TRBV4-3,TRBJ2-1,CASSRDYRNEQFF
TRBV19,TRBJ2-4,CASSILDVAKNIQYF
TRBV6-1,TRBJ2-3,CASSELGLTQYF
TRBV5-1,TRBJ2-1,CASSRGQGAYNEQFF
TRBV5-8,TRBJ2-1,CASSLILLAANEQFF
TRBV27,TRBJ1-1,CASSLSGRGAMNTEAFF
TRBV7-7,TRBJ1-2,CASSPAVQNYGYTF
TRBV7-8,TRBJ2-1,CASSYRRTSDYNEQFF
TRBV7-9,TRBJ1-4,CASSLRPINEKLFF